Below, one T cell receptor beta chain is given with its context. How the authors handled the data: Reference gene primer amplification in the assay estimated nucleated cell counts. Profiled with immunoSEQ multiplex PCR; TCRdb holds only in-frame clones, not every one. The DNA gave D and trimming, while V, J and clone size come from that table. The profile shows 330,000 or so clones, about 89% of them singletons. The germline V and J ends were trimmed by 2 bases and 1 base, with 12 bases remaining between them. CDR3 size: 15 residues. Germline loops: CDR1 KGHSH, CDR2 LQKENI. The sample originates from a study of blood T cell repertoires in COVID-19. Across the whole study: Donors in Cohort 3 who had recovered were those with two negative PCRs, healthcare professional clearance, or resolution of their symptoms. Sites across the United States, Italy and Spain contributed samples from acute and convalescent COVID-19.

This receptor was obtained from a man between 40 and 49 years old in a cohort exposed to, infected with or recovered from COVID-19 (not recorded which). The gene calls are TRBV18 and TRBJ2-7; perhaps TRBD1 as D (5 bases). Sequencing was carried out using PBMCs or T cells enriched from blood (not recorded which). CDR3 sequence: CASSPIGSGSYEQYF. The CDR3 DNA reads TGTGCCAGCTCACCAATAGGTTCAGGGTCCTACGAGCAGTACTTC.